This TCR beta chain originates from a study of blood T cell repertoires in COVID-19. Germline values: CDR1 MNHEY, CDR2 SVGEGT. Trimming left V 6 bases short and J 6 bases short, with 23 bases between. The CDR3 sequence is 17 residues long. Generated by immunoSEQ multiplex PCR, the TCRdb table keeps only in-frame clones and is missing some. Among 200,000 to 300,000 clones, roughly 87% were seen once, and the ten largest hold 2% to 3%. Individuals aged 18 to 89 years were recruited from roughly 23 US areas. This receptor was taken from a woman aged 25 to 39 with acute COVID-19. Source material: PBMCs or T cells enriched from blood (not recorded which). The chain is built from TRBV6-2 or TRBV6-3 and TRBJ2-2; perhaps TRBD1 as D (6 bases). The CDR3: CASSQNQQGDFPGELFF. The CDR3 bases are TGTGCCAGCAGCCAGAACCAACAGGGAGATTTTCCCGGGGAGCTGTTTTTT.